The T cell receptor beta chain described here comes from a study of glioma-infiltrating T cells after dendritic cell vaccination. Study-wide context: Glioblastoma patients came from Phase I and II dendritic cell vaccination trials.

With regard to this clone: The antigen remains unidentified.

Study findings and constraints: The cohort had few patients with full blood and tumor sets.

The time point is: after dendritic cell vaccination, including at tumor progression/relapse. Patients had residual fresh-frozen tumor tissue and more than two years of survival data. Input was 2 ug genomic DNA, or all available if less. Profiled with immunoSEQ multiplex PCR; TCRdb holds only in-frame clones, not every one. The sample carries about 99,000 clones, 80% recorded once. Germline CDR1 and CDR2: MNHEY and SMNVEV (reference sequence). This CDR3 comprises 14 residues. Trimming shortened V by 5 bases and J by 0 bases, and 11 bases separated the two germline ends. This chain connects TRBV27 to TRBJ2-7; unclear D gene. The receptor was isolated from a human donor with glioblastoma. The specimen comprised blood, sampled after dendritic cell vaccination. The CDR3 loop reads CASSVSTRSYEQYF. The CDR3 nucleotides read TGTGCCAGCAGTGTTAGCACCCGCTCCTACGAGCAGTACTTC.